The present T cell receptor (beta chain) was sequenced within a study of T cell repertoires in cytomegalovirus infection. Study conclusions and caveats: People with CMV and the relevant HLA were identified by cumulative public TCR beta family frequency. HLA-C-restricted CMV-specific TCR beta clonotypes prevailed in the ex vivo response.

The V gene lost 8 bases and the J gene lost 10 bases, with 18 bases spanning the gap. CDR3 length: 13 amino acids. CDR1 SNHLY and CDR2 FYNNEI come from the germline V gene. This clonotype was counted ten times or more. The antigen remains unidentified. TCRdb re-derived calls from the reads in MiXCR, one entry per CDR3 protein. This repertoire shows over 100,000 distinct CDR3 sequences, around 28% found once; its top ten account for approximately 78%. Sequencing was performed on CD8+ T cells from cultured PBMCs, taken from culture after CMV antigen stimulation. This TCR was sampled from a human donor in good health (CMV status not recorded). Some clones in this sample may be carry-over from other donors' samples. The chain has TRBV2 and TRBJ2-1; TRBD1 or TRBD2 may be the D gene (6 bases each). The CDR3 region is CASPRVGGREQFF. The DNA for the CDR3 is TGTGCCAGCCCCAGAGTGGGGGGCCGGGAGCAGTTCTTC.